This TCR beta chain was retrieved from a study of identical twins. Broader study findings: Beta out-of-frame sequences showed weaker excess twin sharing. Conclusions leaned on cross-sectional statistical analysis and did not track the same donors over time.

This clonotype came up a few times. The target antigen is unknown. V shed 6 bases and J 12 bases; nucleotides not matched to a gene: 11. CDR1 is LNHDA, CDR2 SQIVND, per germline (reference sequence). The CDR3 length is 14 residues. Using its own MiXCR run on the 5' RACE reads, TCRdb lists one record per CDR3 protein. The sample carries hundreds of thousands of distinct CDR3 sequences, 20% to 25% recorded once. The sample was also linked to a second study, of yellow fever vaccine responses in identical twins.

The chain is built from TRBV19 and TRBJ2-6, with 7 bases fitting TRBD1. Sequencing was done on a sample of CD4+ T cells sorted from blood. This TCR was sampled from a young woman in good health. The CDR3 region is CASRKDRASGVLTF. The DNA for the CDR3 is TGTGCCAGTAGAAAAGACAGGGCCAGCGGCGTCCTGACTTTC.